Below, 5 T cell receptor beta chains from the same sample are listed, as sequenced in a study of graft-versus-host responses after intestinal transplantation. The antigens these receptors bind are not known. Only in-frame clones appear in the TCRdb table, and some are missing; sequencing was by immunoSEQ multiplex PCR. The sample has about 120,000 clones, less than 95% seen once. The source material was unstimulated CD4+ T cells sorted from spleen or lymph node cells, sampled before intestinal transplant. These receptors all come from a human donor who received an intestinal transplant.

This clone was detected only a few times. The chain links TRBV19 to TRBJ1-2; maybe TRBD1 (6 bases). The germline V gene has CDR1 LNHDA and CDR2 SQIVND (reference sequence). V lost 4 bases, J lost 1 base, and 13 bases lay in between. The CDR3 contains 15 residues. The CDR3 here is CASSKDSRFNYGYTF. CDR3 in DNA: TGTGCCAGTAGTAAGGACAGCCGCTTTAACTATGGCTACACCTTC.

In its sample, this clone was seen a few times. The V call is TRBV9, the J call TRBJ1-2; possibly TRBD1 for D (6 bases). The germline V gene encodes CDR1 SGDLS and CDR2 YYNGEE. The ends were cut back, 3 bases at V and 6 bases at J, with 12 bases in the middle. The CDR3 runs to 13 residues. CDR3 in amino acids: CASSGDILNGYTF. The CDR3 DNA follows: TGTGCCAGCAGCGGGGACATCTTAAATGGCTACACCTTC.

This clone was seen a single time. The chain joins TRBV19 to TRBJ1-1; no reliable D call. This CDR3 region has 14 residues. The V end lost 5 bases, the J end lost 0 bases, and 10 bases lay between the germline ends. Germline CDR1 LNHDA, CDR2 SQIVND (reference sequence). The CDR3 protein is CASSVQPMNTEAFF. The DNA for the CDR3 is TGTGCCAGTAGTGTACAGCCCATGAACACTGAAGCTTTCTTT.

The chain employs TRBV2 and TRBJ2-2; the D gene is possibly TRBD2 (6 bases). Germline V lookup: CDR1 SNHLY, CDR2 FYNNEI. The CDR3 sequence is 12 residues long. Trimming removed 7 bases at V and 6 bases at J, with 9 bases between. The CDR3 DNA reads as TGTGCCAGCACATGGGGGGCCGGGGAGCTGTTTTTT. Protein sequence: CASTWGAGELFF.

CDR3 protein: CASSLSSGRVPYEQYF. CDR3 nucleotides: TGTGCCAGCAGTTTAAGTAGCGGGAGGGTACCCTACGAGCAGTACTTC. This chain links TRBV28 with TRBJ2-7; TRBD2 aligns across 11 bases. V shed 2 bases, J shed 2 bases, and the junction held 5 bases outside the gene matches. The CDR3 totals 16 residues. Germline V CDR1 and CDR2: MDHEN, SYDVKM.